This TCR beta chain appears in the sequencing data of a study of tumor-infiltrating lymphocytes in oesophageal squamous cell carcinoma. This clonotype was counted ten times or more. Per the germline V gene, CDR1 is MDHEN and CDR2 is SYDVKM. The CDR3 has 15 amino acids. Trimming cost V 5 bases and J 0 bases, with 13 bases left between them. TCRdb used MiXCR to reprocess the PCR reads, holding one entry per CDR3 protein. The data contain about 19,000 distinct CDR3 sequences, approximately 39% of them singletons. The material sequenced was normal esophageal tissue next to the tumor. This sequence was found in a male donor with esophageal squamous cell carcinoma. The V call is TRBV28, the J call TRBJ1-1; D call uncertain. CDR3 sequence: CASSQSARLNTEAFF. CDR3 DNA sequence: TGTGCCAGCAGTCAATCGGCCCGACTGAACACTGAAGCTTTCTTT.